These T cell receptor beta chains were read from a single sample in a study of OX40 agonist ivuxolimab in advanced cancers. Repertoires were generated with immunoSEQ multiplex PCR, while TCRdb's copy carries only in-frame clones and drops some. In the table there are roughly 24,000 clones, around 85% of which are singletons. Material: CD4+ or CD8+ T cells sorted from blood, obtained in a trial of the OX40 agonist ivuxolimab. The receptor set was obtained from an adult with an advanced solid tumor such as melanoma, head and neck, liver or kidney cancer. Both conserved end residues are part of each CDR3. The order of the fields is CDR3 DNA, CDR3 protein, D gene, V gene, J gene, clone size. A D gene is named only where the DNA matches it firmly. A row's size may be missing; if present it is once, few, many or a size class.

CDR3 DNA: TGTGCCAGCAGTTACCTCAGGGAACCAGCTTTCTTT
CDR3 protein: CASSYLREPAFF
D gene: -
V gene: TRBV6-5
J gene: TRBJ1-1
clone size: -

CDR3 DNA: TGTGCCAGCGTCCCAGGACAGGGTCTGGATGGCTACACCTTC
CDR3 protein: CASVPGQGLDGYTF
D gene: TRBD1
V gene: TRBV7-9
J gene: TRBJ1-2
clone size: few

CDR3 DNA: TGTGCCAGCAGCCTAAGCACAGGGACAGCCTATGGCTACACCTTC
CDR3 protein: CASSLSTGTAYGYTF
D gene: TRBD1
V gene: TRBV11-2
J gene: TRBJ1-2
clone size: -

CDR3 DNA: TGCGCCAGCGGACGAGGGGATGGCTACACCTTC
CDR3 protein: CASGRGDGYTF
D gene: -
V gene: TRBV5-1
J gene: TRBJ1-2
clone size: few

CDR3 DNA: TGCGCCAGCAGCCAAGGGAACAGAGGCCACGAGCAGTACTTC
CDR3 protein: CASSQGNRGHEQYF
D gene: -
V gene: TRBV4-3
J gene: TRBJ2-7
clone size: -

CDR3 DNA: TGTGCCAGCAGCTTAGCACCCTTAAGCTACGAGCAGTACTTC
CDR3 protein: CASSLAPLSYEQYF
D gene: -
V gene: TRBV7-9
J gene: TRBJ2-7
clone size: once

CDR3 DNA: TGTGCCAGCGCCAGAGCGGGAGGCGATGAGCAGTTCTTC
CDR3 protein: CASARAGGDEQFF
D gene: TRBD2
V gene: TRBV6-5
J gene: TRBJ2-1
clone size: -

CDR3 DNA: TGCGCCAGCAGCCAGACCGACAGGGGGTTGGCCCCGGAGCAGTACTTC
CDR3 protein: CASSQTDRGLAPEQYF
D gene: TRBD1
V gene: TRBV4-3
J gene: TRBJ2-7
clone size: -

CDR3 DNA: TGTGCCAGCAGTTTGAGGGACAGGGGGCTGGAGACCCAGTACTTC
CDR3 protein: CASSLRDRGLETQYF
D gene: TRBD1
V gene: TRBV28
J gene: TRBJ2-5
clone size: once

CDR3 DNA: TGCGCCAGCAGCCAAGATCGCCTGGGGGGCTCCTACGAGCAGTACTTC
CDR3 protein: CASSQDRLGGSYEQYF
D gene: -
V gene: TRBV4-3
J gene: TRBJ2-7
clone size: -

CDR3 DNA: TGCAGCGTTTACGGCGGCAGAAGCTCCTACAATGAGCAGTTCTTC
CDR3 protein: CSVYGGRSSYNEQFF
D gene: -
V gene: TRBV29-1
J gene: TRBJ2-1
clone size: -

CDR3 DNA: TGCAGTGCTAGTGTGGGGAACATTCAGTACTTC
CDR3 protein: CSASVGNIQYF
D gene: -
V gene: TRBV20-1
J gene: TRBJ2-4
clone size: -

CDR3 DNA: TGCGCCAGCAGCCAAGAAGGACAGGGGGTTTCCTACGAGCAGTACTTC
CDR3 protein: CASSQEGQGVSYEQYF
D gene: TRBD1
V gene: TRBV4-1
J gene: TRBJ2-7
clone size: -

CDR3 DNA: TGTGCCAGCACGGCTTATACAGATACGCAGTATTTT
CDR3 protein: CASTAYTDTQYF
D gene: -
V gene: TRBV6-1
J gene: TRBJ2-3
clone size: -

CDR3 DNA: TGCGCCAGCAGCGCAATAGTGGGAGCTTACGAGCAGTACTTC
CDR3 protein: CASSAIVGAYEQYF
D gene: -
V gene: TRBV5-1
J gene: TRBJ2-7
clone size: -

CDR3 DNA: TGTGCCAGCAGGCGGGCCCGGACAGGGAAACACTACGAGCAGTACTTC
CDR3 protein: CASRRARTGKHYEQYF
D gene: TRBD1
V gene: TRBV6-4
J gene: TRBJ2-7
clone size: -

CDR3 DNA: TGTGCCAGCCGGCCCGGGACAGGCCTCTTCGGGGACACCGGGGAGCTGTTTTTT
CDR3 protein: CASRPGTGLFGDTGELFF
D gene: TRBD1
V gene: TRBV19
J gene: TRBJ2-2
clone size: -

CDR3 DNA: TGCGCCAGCAGCCAAGAAGTTCCCACCGGGGAGCTGTTTTTT
CDR3 protein: CASSQEVPTGELFF
D gene: -
V gene: TRBV4-3
J gene: TRBJ2-2
clone size: -

CDR3 DNA: TGTGCCAGCAGCGGGGGGGCAGCGAACACTGAAGCTTTCTTT
CDR3 protein: CASSGGAANTEAFF
D gene: -
V gene: TRBV5-5
J gene: TRBJ1-1
clone size: -

CDR3 DNA: TGTGCCAGCAGTTGGGGGCCCGGGTACGAGCAGTACTTC
CDR3 protein: CASSWGPGYEQYF
D gene: -
V gene: TRBV6-4
J gene: TRBJ2-7
clone size: -

CDR3 DNA: TGTGCCAGCAGCTTAGCGGTCACCAATGAGCAGTTCTTC
CDR3 protein: CASSLAVTNEQFF
D gene: -
V gene: TRBV11-3
J gene: TRBJ2-1
clone size: -

CDR3 DNA: TGTGCCAGTAGTATCTTGGGCTACACAGATACGCAGTATTTT
CDR3 protein: CASSILGYTDTQYF
D gene: -
V gene: TRBV19
J gene: TRBJ2-3
clone size: -

CDR3 DNA: TGTGCCAGCAGACCGAGGGGGGGCGCAAAAGGGGCCAACGTCCTGACTTTC
CDR3 protein: CASRPRGGAKGANVLTF
D gene: -
V gene: TRBV27
J gene: TRBJ2-6
clone size: -

CDR3 DNA: TGTGCCAGCAGCGCCCCGGGGTACAATGAGCAGTTCTTC
CDR3 protein: CASSAPGYNEQFF
D gene: -
V gene: TRBV9
J gene: TRBJ2-1
clone size: -

CDR3 DNA: TGTGCCAGCAAGAGAGCCGACGGGCCCTACGAGCAGTACTTC
CDR3 protein: CASKRADGPYEQYF
D gene: -
V gene: TRBV6-6
J gene: TRBJ2-7
clone size: -

CDR3 DNA: TGCGCCAGCAGTGAGTGGGCTGGAAACACCATATATTTT
CDR3 protein: CASSEWAGNTIYF
D gene: -
V gene: TRBV10-2
J gene: TRBJ1-3
clone size: -

CDR3 DNA: TGTGCCAGTAGTTCCCGTGGGTCCAATCAGCCCCAGCATTTT
CDR3 protein: CASSSRGSNQPQHF
D gene: -
V gene: TRBV19
J gene: TRBJ1-5
clone size: -

CDR3 DNA: TGTGCCAGCAGTTTAGAATCGGCGGCCGCGTATAGCAATCAGCCCCAGCATTTT
CDR3 protein: CASSLESAAAYSNQPQHF
D gene: -
V gene: TRBV28
J gene: TRBJ1-5
clone size: -

CDR3 DNA: TGTGCCAGCAGCTCACTCGCAACAGGGAACAATCAGCCCCAGCATTTT
CDR3 protein: CASSSLATGNNQPQHF
D gene: -
V gene: TRBV7-9
J gene: TRBJ1-5
clone size: -

CDR3 DNA: TGTGCCAGCAGCTTAGGGGGAAATAGCAATCAGCCCCAGCATTTT
CDR3 protein: CASSLGGNSNQPQHF
D gene: -
V gene: TRBV7-2
J gene: TRBJ1-5
clone size: -

CDR3 DNA: TGTGCCACCCGGCCCGGAGGTACTGAAGCTTTCTTT
CDR3 protein: CATRPGGTEAFF
D gene: -
V gene: TRBV10-3
J gene: TRBJ1-1
clone size: -

CDR3 DNA: TGTGCCAGCAGTTACTCGTTGGGGCCGGGGTTCTATGGCTACACCTTC
CDR3 protein: CASSYSLGPGFYGYTF
D gene: -
V gene: TRBV6-7
J gene: TRBJ1-2
clone size: -

CDR3 DNA: TGTGCCAGCAGTTTGGGACTAGGCTCCTACGAGCAGTACTTC
CDR3 protein: CASSLGLGSYEQYF
D gene: TRBD2
V gene: TRBV27
J gene: TRBJ2-7
clone size: -

CDR3 DNA: TGTGCCAGCAGCTTAGGTCTGGGGATAAATCAGCCCCAGCATTTT
CDR3 protein: CASSLGLGINQPQHF
D gene: -
V gene: TRBV7-8
J gene: TRBJ1-5
clone size: -

CDR3 DNA: TGTGCCAGCAATCCCACAGGGCTGAGGGCCAAAAACATTCAGTACTTC
CDR3 protein: CASNPTGLRAKNIQYF
D gene: -
V gene: TRBV6-4
J gene: TRBJ2-4
clone size: -

CDR3 DNA: TGTGCCAGCATAACAGGGGGCTATGTGAACACTGAAGCTTTCTTT
CDR3 protein: CASITGGYVNTEAFF
D gene: TRBD1
V gene: TRBV2
J gene: TRBJ1-1
clone size: -

CDR3 DNA: TGTGCCAGCAGTGAAGTAGGGACAGGGCACAATGAGCAGTTCTTC
CDR3 protein: CASSEVGTGHNEQFF
D gene: TRBD1
V gene: TRBV2
J gene: TRBJ2-1
clone size: -

CDR3 DNA: TGTGCCAGCAGCTTACTAGTCGCCCAGAGCTCCTACAATGAGCAGTTCTTC
CDR3 protein: CASSLLVAQSSYNEQFF
D gene: -
V gene: TRBV7-8
J gene: TRBJ2-1
clone size: -

CDR3 DNA: TGTGCCAGCAGCCCGACAGGGGCCGAGCAGTACTTC
CDR3 protein: CASSPTGAEQYF
D gene: TRBD1
V gene: TRBV7-9
J gene: TRBJ2-7
clone size: -

CDR3 DNA: TGTGCCAGCAGCGTGGGACAGGGGAGCTACTATAACACTGAAGCTTTCTTT
CDR3 protein: CASSVGQGSYYNTEAFF
D gene: TRBD1
V gene: TRBV9
J gene: TRBJ1-1
clone size: -

CDR3 DNA: TGTGCCATCAGTGAGTCGAGTCAGGGTTGGCATGAGCAGTTCTTC
CDR3 protein: CAISESSQGWHEQFF
D gene: -
V gene: TRBV10-3
J gene: TRBJ2-1
clone size: -

CDR3 DNA: TGTGCCAGCAGATCAGGCTCACGAAGAAGCACAGATACGCAGTATTTT
CDR3 protein: CASRSGSRRSTDTQYF
D gene: -
V gene: TRBV7-8
J gene: TRBJ2-3
clone size: -

CDR3 DNA: TGCGCCAGCAGTGAGGACAGGGGTTACGAGCAGTACTTC
CDR3 protein: CASSEDRGYEQYF
D gene: TRBD1
V gene: TRBV10-2
J gene: TRBJ2-7
clone size: -

CDR3 DNA: TGTGCCAGCAGCCAAGGGCGGCTGTACGAGCAGTACTTC
CDR3 protein: CASSQGRLYEQYF
D gene: -
V gene: TRBV14
J gene: TRBJ2-7
clone size: once

CDR3 DNA: TGCGCCAGCAGCCAAAGCGGGTTGTCCTACGAGCAGTACTTC
CDR3 protein: CASSQSGLSYEQYF
D gene: -
V gene: TRBV5-1
J gene: TRBJ2-7
clone size: -

CDR3 DNA: TGCGCCAGCAGCCAAGAAGGCAGGGGAAGTGTGAAGCAGTATTTT
CDR3 protein: CASSQEGRGSVKQYF
D gene: -
V gene: TRBV4-3
J gene: TRBJ2-3
clone size: -

CDR3 DNA: TGTGCCAGCCTGCCGGGCAGGGGTTCTGGGGCCAACGTCCTGACTTTC
CDR3 protein: CASLPGRGSGANVLTF
D gene: -
V gene: TRBV27
J gene: TRBJ2-6
clone size: -

CDR3 DNA: TGTGCCAGCAGTGTCAGGGGCTCCTGGGACACTGAAGCTTTCTTT
CDR3 protein: CASSVRGSWDTEAFF
D gene: -
V gene: TRBV6-1
J gene: TRBJ1-1
clone size: -

CDR3 DNA: TGTGCCAGCTCACCGATCGACAGGGAGCACGAGCAGTACTTC
CDR3 protein: CASSPIDREHEQYF
D gene: TRBD1
V gene: TRBV18
J gene: TRBJ2-7
clone size: -

CDR3 DNA: TGTGCCAGCTCACCGGGGGGCCTCTCCTACGAGCAGTACTTC
CDR3 protein: CASSPGGLSYEQYF
D gene: -
V gene: TRBV18
J gene: TRBJ2-7
clone size: -

CDR3 DNA: TGTGCCAGCAGCATCCAGGGTGGTTCGTCCTACGAGCAGTACTTC
CDR3 protein: CASSIQGGSSYEQYF
D gene: -
V gene: TRBV5-8
J gene: TRBJ2-7
clone size: -

CDR3 DNA: TGTGCCAGCAGCCCGGCCGGACAGGGGTATCACGAGCAGTACTTC
CDR3 protein: CASSPAGQGYHEQYF
D gene: TRBD1
V gene: TRBV13
J gene: TRBJ2-7
clone size: -

CDR3 DNA: TGTGCCAGCTTACCCGGACAGGGGGACTACGAGCAGTACTTC
CDR3 protein: CASLPGQGDYEQYF
D gene: TRBD1
V gene: TRBV6-5
J gene: TRBJ2-7
clone size: -

CDR3 DNA: TGCGCCAGCAGCCAAGAGACAGCCTCTAATGAAAAACTGTTTTTT
CDR3 protein: CASSQETASNEKLFF
D gene: -
V gene: TRBV4-3
J gene: TRBJ1-4
clone size: once

CDR3 DNA: TGTGCCAGCAGCCCGATGGGGGGGCGGACAGATACGCAGTATTTT
CDR3 protein: CASSPMGGRTDTQYF
D gene: -
V gene: TRBV11-3
J gene: TRBJ2-3
clone size: -

CDR3 DNA: TGTGCCAGCAACCAGGACCTAGTAGGGACCCAGTACTTC
CDR3 protein: CASNQDLVGTQYF
D gene: -
V gene: TRBV28
J gene: TRBJ2-5
clone size: -

CDR3 DNA: TGTGCCAGCAGTTTTCCCGACATACCCTTTGCAACTAATGAAAAACTGTTTTTT
CDR3 protein: CASSFPDIPFATNEKLFF
D gene: -
V gene: TRBV7-9
J gene: TRBJ1-4
clone size: once

CDR3 DNA: TGTGCCATCAGTGACCCGACTAGGGCTTCGGGCAAAAACATTCAGTACTTC
CDR3 protein: CAISDPTRASGKNIQYF
D gene: -
V gene: TRBV10-3
J gene: TRBJ2-4
clone size: -

CDR3 DNA: TGTGCCAGCAGCTTGGGGGGGAACACTGAAGCTTTCTTT
CDR3 protein: CASSLGGNTEAFF
D gene: -
V gene: TRBV5-6
J gene: TRBJ1-1
clone size: -